The 5 T cell receptor beta chains in this list originate from one sample, sequenced in a study of T-cell memory formation after mild COVID-19. TCRdb called the 5' RACE reads again in MiXCR, with one record for every CDR3 protein. In the table there are under 300,000 distinct CDR3 sequences, less than 9.5% of which are singletons. Sequenced: PBMCs or a T cell subset sorted from them (not recorded which). All receptors come from a man between 18 and 29 years old who had mild COVID-19 (a few samples of this study predate the infection). Cell type and time point are not known.

This clonotype was recorded at least ten times. The chain uses TRBV7-3 and TRBJ1-1; D is perhaps TRBD1 (5 bases). Trimming removed 5 bases at V and 1 base at J, with 14 bases between. The CDR3 is made up of 15 amino acids. CDR1 and CDR2 (germline): SGHTA, FQGTGA. The CDR3 coding sequence is TGTGCCAGCAGCGCCGACAGTGTGGGGAACACTGAAGCTTTCTTT. It is translated as CASSADSVGNTEAFF.

The V call is TRBV5-6, the J call TRBJ1-2, with unresolved D. From germline, CDR1 is SGHDT and CDR2 YYEEEE. The CDR3 runs 15 residues. V was pared by 4 bases and J by 4 bases, with 17 bases between. CDR3 residues: CASSPAPPQPYGYTF. For the CDR3, the DNA is TGTGCCAGCAGCCCGGCACCACCTCAGCCCTATGGCTACACCTTC.

The V call is TRBV6-2 or TRBV6-3, the J call TRBJ2-3; D gene unclear. The CDR3 spans 11 residues. Trimming took 7 bases from V and 5 from J, leaving 7 bases between them. Germline assignment: CDR1 MNHEY and CDR2 SVGEGT. CDR3 sequence: CASINGDTQYF. The CDR3 bases are TGTGCCAGCATCAACGGAGATACGCAGTATTTT.

The DNA for the CDR3 is TGCAGCGTGAGACAGGCTCAAGAGACCCAGTACTTC. As protein: CSVRQAQETQYF. The chain employs TRBV29-1 and TRBJ2-5; weak D call: TRBD1 (6 bases). The CDR3 is made up of 12 amino acids. Looked up from germline, CDR1 is SQVTM and CDR2 is ANQGSEA. Trimming cost V 6 bases and J 2 bases, with 10 bases left between them. The full variable domain, in which reference TRBV29-1 and TRBJ2-5 provide the parts outside the CDR3, is SAVISQKPSRDICQRGTSLTIQCQVDSQVTMMFWYRQQPGQSLTLIATANQGSEATYESGFVIDKFPISRPNLTFSTLTVSNMSPEDSSIYLCSVRQAQETQYFGPGTRLLVL.

This clonotype has more than one count but fewer than ten. This chain uses TRBV2 with TRBJ1-2, with 7 bases identical to TRBD1. The CDR3 runs to 15 residues. V lost 4 bases to trimming and J lost 2 bases; unmatched junction nucleotides: 7. Per germline, CDR1 SNHLY and CDR2 FYNNEI. This CDR3 is CASSADADRNYGYTF. DNA of the CDR3: TGTGCCAGCAGTGCAGACGCGGACAGGAACTATGGCTACACCTTC.